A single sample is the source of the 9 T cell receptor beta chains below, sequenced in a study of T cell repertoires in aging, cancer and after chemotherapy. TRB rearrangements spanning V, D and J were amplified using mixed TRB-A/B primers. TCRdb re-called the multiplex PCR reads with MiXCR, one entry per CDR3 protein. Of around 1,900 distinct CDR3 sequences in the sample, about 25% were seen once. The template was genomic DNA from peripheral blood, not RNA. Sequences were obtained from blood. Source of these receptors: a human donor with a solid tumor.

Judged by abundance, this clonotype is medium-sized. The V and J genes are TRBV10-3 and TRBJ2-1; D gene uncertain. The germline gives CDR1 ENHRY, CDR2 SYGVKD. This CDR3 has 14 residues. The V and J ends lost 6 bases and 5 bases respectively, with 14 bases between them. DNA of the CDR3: TGTGCCATCAGGGATACGGCACGCAACAATGAGCAGTTCTTC. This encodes CAIRDTARNNEQFF.

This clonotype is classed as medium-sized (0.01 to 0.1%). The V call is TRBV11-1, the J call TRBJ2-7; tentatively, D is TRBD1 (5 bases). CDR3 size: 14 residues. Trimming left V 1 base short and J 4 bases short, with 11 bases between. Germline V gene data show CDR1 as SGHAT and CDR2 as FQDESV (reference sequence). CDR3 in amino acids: CASSLETEDYEQYF. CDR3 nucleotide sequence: TGTGCCAGCAGCTTAGAGACAGAGGATTACGAGCAGTACTTC.

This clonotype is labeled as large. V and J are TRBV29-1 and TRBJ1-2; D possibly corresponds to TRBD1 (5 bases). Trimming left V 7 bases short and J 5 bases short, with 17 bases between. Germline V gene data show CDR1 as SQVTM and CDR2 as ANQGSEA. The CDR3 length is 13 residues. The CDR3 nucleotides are TGCAGCGCCGAGGGTAGGGGTAAATATGGCTACACCTTC. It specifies CSAEGRGKYGYTF.

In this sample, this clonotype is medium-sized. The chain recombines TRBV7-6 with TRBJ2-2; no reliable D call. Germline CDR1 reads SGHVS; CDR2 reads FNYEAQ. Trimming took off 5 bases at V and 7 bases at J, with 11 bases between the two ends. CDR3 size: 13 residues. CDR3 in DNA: TGTGCCAGCAGCCAGAGGTCGGGCGGGGAGCTGTTTTTT. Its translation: CASSQRSGGELFF.

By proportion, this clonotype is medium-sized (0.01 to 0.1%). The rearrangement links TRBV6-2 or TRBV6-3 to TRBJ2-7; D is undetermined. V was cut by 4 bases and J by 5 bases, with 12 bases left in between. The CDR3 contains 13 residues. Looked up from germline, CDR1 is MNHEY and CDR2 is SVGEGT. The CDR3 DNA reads TGTGCCAGCAGTTTAAGAGAGTCCAACGAGCAGTACTTC. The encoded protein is CASSLRESNEQYF.

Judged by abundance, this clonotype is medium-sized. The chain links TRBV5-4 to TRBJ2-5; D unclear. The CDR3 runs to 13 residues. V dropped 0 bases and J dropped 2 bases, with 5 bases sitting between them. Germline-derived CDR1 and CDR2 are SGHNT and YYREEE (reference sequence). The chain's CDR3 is CASSLEVQETQYF. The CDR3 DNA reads TGTGCCAGCAGCTTGGAGGTTCAAGAGACCCAGTACTTC.

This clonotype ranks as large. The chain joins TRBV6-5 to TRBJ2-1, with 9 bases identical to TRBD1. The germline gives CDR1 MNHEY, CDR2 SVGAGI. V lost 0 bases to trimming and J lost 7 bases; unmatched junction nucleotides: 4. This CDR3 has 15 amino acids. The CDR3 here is CASSYSSGTGNEQFF. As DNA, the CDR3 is TGTGCCAGCAGTTACTCGTCCGGGACAGGGAATGAGCAGTTCTTC.

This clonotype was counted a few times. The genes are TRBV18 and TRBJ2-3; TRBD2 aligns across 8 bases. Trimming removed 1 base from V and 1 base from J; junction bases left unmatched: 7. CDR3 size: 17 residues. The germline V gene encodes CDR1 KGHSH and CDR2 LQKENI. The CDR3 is CASSPRIRREGTDTQYF. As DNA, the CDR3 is TGTGCCAGCTCACCACGTATAAGGCGGGAGGGCACAGATACGCAGTATTTT.

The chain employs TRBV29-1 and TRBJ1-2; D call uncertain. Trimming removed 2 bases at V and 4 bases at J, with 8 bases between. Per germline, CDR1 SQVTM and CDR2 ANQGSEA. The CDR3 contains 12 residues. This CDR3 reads CSVEISSYGYTF. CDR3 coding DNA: TGCAGCGTTGAAATTAGCTCCTATGGCTACACCTTC.